This T cell receptor beta chain emerged from a study of blood T cell repertoires in COVID-19. Profiling relied on immunoSEQ multiplex PCR, and the TCRdb table lists in-frame clones only, not all of them. The data contain approximately 35,000 clones, about 82% of them singletons. Trimming removed 6 bases from V and 6 bases from J; junction bases left unmatched: 10. The CDR3 length is 15 residues. CDR1 SNHLY and CDR2 FYNNEI come from the germline V gene. The sample was peripheral blood. The rearrangement joins TRBV2 to TRBJ1-5, with 8 bases that match TRBD1. The clonotype was recovered from a man aged 55 to 69 with active COVID-19. CDR3 coding DNA: TGTGCCAGCAGCCCAAGGACAGGGAGTACTCAGCCCCAGCATTTT. Translation gives CASSPRTGSTQPQHF.